A single sample is the source of the 11 T cell receptor beta chains below, sequenced in a study of response to subunit inactivated influenza vaccine. Using its own MiXCR run on the RT-PCR reads, TCRdb lists one record per CDR3 protein. The profile shows under 950,000 distinct CDR3 sequences, less than 25% of them singletons. The sample here was PBMCs from blood, taken roughly 5 days after vaccination. The receptors stem from a man aged 50-60 years who received an inactivated influenza vaccine.

This chain links TRBV20-1 with TRBJ2-1; the D gene is possibly TRBD1 (5 bases). CDR1 DFQATT and CDR2 SNEGSKA come from the germline V gene (reference sequence). The ends were cut back, 4 bases at V and 6 bases at J, with 16 bases in the middle. The CDR3 loop spans 14 amino acids. CDR3 in amino acids: CSATEGDLSNEQFF. DNA for the CDR3: TGCAGTGCTACCGAAGGGGATCTCTCCAATGAGCAGTTCTTC.

In its sample, this clonotype was seen a few times. The gene calls are TRBV27 and TRBJ2-3; tentative D call: TRBD2 (6 bases). The CDR3 spans 16 residues. The V gene's germline CDR1 is MNHEY and CDR2 SMNVEV (reference sequence). The germline V and J ends were trimmed by 5 bases and 4 bases, with 19 bases remaining between them. The DNA for the CDR3 is TGTGCCAGCAGTCTAGGAGGGGTGACGGCGCCAGATACGCAGTATTTT. Amino acids: CASSLGGVTAPDTQYF.

This chain connects TRBV11-2 to TRBJ2-2, with D hard to call. CDR1 and CDR2 (germline): SGHAT, FQNNGV. The CDR3 spans 15 residues. With 5 bases removed from V and 3 bases from J, the gap between germline ends came to 13 bases. The CDR3, as DNA: TGTGCCAGCAGCAGGTCCCAACGATACACCGGGGAGCTGTTTTTT. It translates to CASSRSQRYTGELFF.

This clonotype was counted a few times. This rearrangement joins TRBV27 to TRBJ2-2, with D perhaps matching TRBD1 or TRBD2 (5 bases each). The length of the CDR3 is 14 residues. The V end was cut by 5 bases, the J end by 6 bases, with 13 bases between. In germline, CDR1 is MNHEY, CDR2 SMNVEV (reference sequence). CDR3 amino acids: CASSPSRGAGELFF. The CDR3 nucleotides read TGTGCCAGCAGTCCCTCGAGAGGGGCCGGGGAGCTGTTTTTT.

This clonotype appeared a few times. The chain is built from TRBV12-3 or TRBV12-4 and TRBJ2-7; TRBD2 aligns across 13 bases. V trimming: 5 bases; J trimming: 2 bases; junction bases outside the gene matches: 12. The CDR3 loop spans 18 amino acids. The CDR3 protein is CASSTRTSTSGRAYEQYF. The DNA for the CDR3 is TGTGCCAGCAGTACCCGGACGTCTACTAGCGGGAGGGCCTACGAGCAGTACTTC.

The CDR3 spells CASSQGRGLYF. For the CDR3, the DNA is TGTGCCAGCAGCCAAGGGAGGGGCCTGTACTTC. The rearrangement uses TRBV3-1 and TRBJ2-5; perhaps TRBD2 as D (6 bases). The CDR3 contains 11 residues. V was cut by 1 base and J by 13 bases, with 10 bases left in between. Germline CDR1 and CDR2: LGHDT and YNNKEL (reference sequence).

This clonotype was counted only a few times. This chain connects TRBV7-6 to TRBJ2-7, with D tentatively TRBD2 (6 bases). Germline values: CDR1 SGHVS, CDR2 FNYEAQ. The CDR3 length is 14 residues. Trimming removed 2 bases from V and 2 bases from J, with 10 bases in between. CDR3 sequence (DNA): TGTGCCAGCAGCTTATTTGGGACTCCCTACGAGCAGTACTTC. The encoded protein is CASSLFGTPYEQYF.

This clonotype was found a few times. The J gene is TRBJ2-7, the V gene TRBV7-2; D is ambiguous. Trimming stripped 1 base from V and 4 bases from J, with 8 bases between. Germline loops: CDR1 SGHTA, CDR2 FQGNSA. The CDR3 loop spans 13 amino acids. This CDR3 reads CASSLDQVYEQYF. CDR3 sequence (DNA): TGTGCCAGCAGCTTAGACCAGGTTTACGAGCAGTACTTC.

J is TRBJ1-2 and V is TRBV24-1; perhaps TRBD1 as D (5 bases). V lost 3 bases, J lost 7 bases, and 17 bases lay in between. This CDR3 is built from 15 residues. Germline V gene lookup returns CDR1 KGHDR and CDR2 SFDVKD. CDR3 DNA: TGTGCCACCAGTGATGGGACGTCCTATCAAGGTGGCTACACCTTC. Protein sequence: CATSDGTSYQGGYTF.

The V and J genes are TRBV6-5 and TRBJ2-7, with 9 bases matching TRBD1. Trimming at V came to 0 bases and at J to 5 bases, leaving 5 bases not matched to a gene. CDR3 length: 15 residues. Germline CDR1 MNHEY, CDR2 SVGAGI. This CDR3 is CASSYSTGGRNEQYF. The CDR3 region has the DNA TGTGCCAGCAGTTACTCGACAGGGGGAAGAAACGAGCAGTACTTC.

CDR3 loop: CASRLDRVNEKLFF. CDR3 DNA sequence: TGCGCCAGCAGGCTGGACAGGGTTAATGAAAAACTGTTTTTT. The V call is TRBV4-1, the J call TRBJ1-4; 8 bases match TRBD1. The CDR3 runs to 14 residues. V gave up 6 bases and J gave up 4 bases; unmatched junction bases: 4. CDR1 MGHRA and CDR2 YSYEKL come from the germline V gene.